Listed here are 24 T cell receptor beta chains from one sample, sequenced in a study of blood T cell repertoires in COVID-19. Clones were read by immunoSEQ multiplex PCR, and TCRdb kept only the in-frame ones, dropping some. The sample includes 200,000 to 300,000 clones, approximately 85% of them seen just once. Sequencing was carried out using PBMCs or T cells enriched from blood (not recorded which). The receptor source for this set is a woman in her forties or fifties with acute COVID-19.

This rearrangement joins TRBV29-1 to TRBJ1-1; D possibly corresponds to TRBD1 (6 bases). Trimming stripped 2 bases from V and 1 base from J, with 8 bases between. CDR3 length equals 13 residues. The germline V gene encodes CDR1 SQVTM and CDR2 ANQGSEA. Here the CDR3 reads CSVEQQGNTEAFF. DNA for the CDR3: TGCAGCGTTGAACAACAGGGGAACACTGAAGCTTTCTTT.

This chain connects TRBV5-6 to TRBJ1-6, with a tentative D call TRBD1 (5 bases). The V end was cut by 1 base, the J end by 5 bases, with 13 bases between. There are 16 residues in the CDR3. Germline-derived CDR1 and CDR2 are SGHDT and YYEEEE. The CDR3 bases are TGTGCCAGCAGCTTGATAGGGGATAGGAATAATTCACCCCTCCACTTT. This encodes CASSLIGDRNNSPLHF.

The chain has TRBV4-1 and TRBJ1-1, with D perhaps TRBD1 (6 bases). Trimming removed 0 bases from V and 8 bases from J, with 16 bases in between. Germline V CDR1 and CDR2: MGHRA, YSYEKL. The CDR3 contains 15 residues. The CDR3 nucleotides are TGCGCCAGCAGCCAAGATCCCTACAGGGAGTTGGAAGCTTTCTTT. It yields the protein CASSQDPYRELEAFF.

The chain has TRBV6-4 and TRBJ1-1, with TRBD1 identical over 8 bases. The J segment lost 1 base and the V segment lost 3 bases, leaving 1 base of the junction unmatched. CDR1 is MRHNA, CDR2 SNTAGT, per germline. The CDR3 length is 14 residues. As DNA, the CDR3 is TGTGCCAGCAGTGAAGGGACAGGGAACACTGAAGCTTTCTTT. Encoded protein: CASSEGTGNTEAFF.

This chain joins TRBV28 and TRBJ1-3, with 10 bases identical to TRBD1. The CDR3 loop spans 18 amino acids. The V and J ends lost 4 bases and 0 bases, in that order; junction bases with no gene match: 9. From germline, CDR1 is MDHEN and CDR2 SYDVKM. The CDR3 spells CASSSPGQGLSSGNTIYF. The CDR3 nucleotides read TGTGCCAGCAGTTCACCGGGACAGGGGTTGAGCTCTGGAAACACCATATATTTT.

The CDR3 region is CASRMDRGPGGYTF. The CDR3 bases are TGTGCCAGCAGGATGGACAGGGGGCCAGGAGGCTACACCTTC. This chain joins TRBV2 and TRBJ1-2; TRBD1 aligns across 11 bases. The CDR3 consists of 14 residues. Trimming removed 6 bases from V and 8 bases from J; junction bases left unmatched: 8. CDR1 SNHLY and CDR2 FYNNEI come from the germline V gene. The full variable domain, in which reference TRBV2 and TRBJ1-2 provide the parts outside the CDR3, is EPEVTQTPSHQVTQMGQEVILRCVPISNHLYFYWYRQILGQKVEFLVSFYNNEISEKSEIFDDQFSVERPDGSNFTLKIRSTKLEDSAMYFCASRMDRGPGGYTFGSGTRLTVV.

In this sample, this clone turned up a few times. The chain joins TRBV3-1 (or the pseudogene TRBV3-2) to TRBJ1-1; D might be TRBD1 (6 bases). This CDR3 comprises 16 residues. V gave up 0 bases and J gave up 5 bases, with 16 bases separating them. Germline V CDR1 and CDR2: LGHDT, YNNKEL (reference sequence). CDR3 loop: CASSQDPPAGETEAFF. As DNA, the CDR3 is TGTGCCAGCAGCCAAGATCCACCCGCAGGGGAGACTGAAGCTTTCTTT.

This clone was picked up one time. This chain links TRBV4-3 with TRBJ2-1, with D perhaps TRBD2 (7 bases). The germline V and J ends were trimmed by 8 bases and 8 bases, with 22 bases remaining between them. This CDR3 is 15 amino acids long. CDR1 is LGHNA and CDR2 is YSLEER in the germline V gene. The DNA for the CDR3 is TGCGCCAGCGCCTCGGTTCTTGGGGGGGCACATGAGCAGTTCTTC. Translating gives CASASVLGGAHEQFF.

The J gene is TRBJ1-2, the V gene TRBV7-9; TRBD1 matches at 7 bases. CDR1 is SEHNR, CDR2 FQNEAQ, per germline (reference sequence). Losses at the gene ends were 1 base for V and 3 bases for J; bases not matched to a gene: 5. This CDR3 contains 15 residues. The CDR3 nucleotides read TGTGCCAGCAGCTTAGGGAGGGACAGAGACTATGGCTACACCTTC. Its translation: CASSLGRDRDYGYTF.

CDR3: CASSQDHGGSNYGYTF. Here the CDR3 DNA reads TGCGCCAGCAGCCAAGATCACGGGGGTTCGAACTATGGCTACACCTTC. This chain joins TRBV4-3 and TRBJ1-2; tentatively, D is TRBD1 (5 bases). CDR1 is LGHNA and CDR2 is YSLEER in the germline V gene. V lost 0 bases to trimming and J lost 2 bases, with 13 bases between them. This CDR3 is 16 amino acids long.

Turning to this clone: Other DNA sequences in this sample translate to the same CDR3. The chain combines TRBV11-2 with TRBJ2-7; 8 nucleotides agree with TRBD2. The CDR3 is made up of 14 amino acids. Losses at the gene ends were 2 bases for V and 2 bases for J; bases not matched to a gene: 2. The germline V gene encodes CDR1 SGHAT and CDR2 FQNNGV. The CDR3 here is CASSLLAGPYEQYF. The CDR3 DNA reads TGTGCCAGCAGCTTACTAGCGGGTCCCTACGAGCAGTACTTC. The whole variable domain, filled in from reference TRBV11-2 and TRBJ2-7, reads EAGVAQSPRYKIIEKRQSVAFWCNPISGHATLYWYQQILGQGPKLLIQFQNNGVVDDSQLPKDRFSAERLKGVDSTLKIQPAKLEDSAVYLCASSLLAGPYEQYFGPGTRLTVT.

This clone was seen only a few times. This rearrangement joins TRBV4-3 to TRBJ2-5; maybe TRBD1 (6 bases). Germline V lookup: CDR1 LGHNA, CDR2 YSLEER. Trimming took 6 bases from V and 7 from J, leaving 18 bases between them. The CDR3 is 14 residues long. The CDR3 region is CASRDRYPIGTQYF. The CDR3 DNA follows: TGCGCCAGCAGGGACAGATACCCAATTGGGACCCAGTACTTC.

This sequence joins TRBV19 and TRBJ1-2, with D tentatively TRBD1 (6 bases). The CDR3 contains 15 residues. CDR1 is LNHDA and CDR2 is SQIVND in the germline V gene (reference sequence). V was pared by 7 bases and J by 3 bases, with 18 bases between. The DNA for the CDR3 is TGTGCCAGTACCTCAGGGGTGGCTCGGGACTATGGCTACACCTTC. Its protein product is CASTSGVARDYGYTF.

This chain links TRBV11-2 with TRBJ2-5; 10 nucleotides align to TRBD2. Germline-derived CDR1 and CDR2 are SGHAT and FQNNGV. This CDR3 has 16 amino acids. Losses at the gene ends were 5 bases for V and 4 bases for J; bases not matched to a gene: 10. CDR3 protein: CASSLNSGGRGETQYF. The CDR3 region has the DNA TGTGCCAGCAGCCTAAATAGCGGGGGGCGTGGAGAGACCCAGTACTTC.

V usage is TRBV15 and J usage is TRBJ1-2; D possibly corresponds to TRBD1 (5 bases). Per germline, CDR1 LNHNV and CDR2 YYDKDF (reference sequence). Trimming took 3 bases from V and 2 from J, leaving 10 bases between them. This CDR3 is 14 amino acids long. The CDR3 region is CATSSAQGNYGYTF. The CDR3 nucleotides are TGTGCCACCAGCAGTGCTCAGGGAAACTATGGCTACACCTTC.

The rearrangement links TRBV27 to TRBJ2-5, with TRBD2 as a possible D gene (6 bases). The germline V and J ends were trimmed by 4 bases and 4 bases, with 16 bases remaining between them. This CDR3 contains 15 residues. The germline CDR1 and CDR2 sequences are MNHEY and SMNVEV (reference sequence). The CDR3 nucleotides are TGTGCCAGCAGTTCCCTTTTCGGGGGTGGAGAGACCCAGTACTTC. Translation gives CASSSLFGGGETQYF.

V and J are TRBV9 and TRBJ1-2; D remains unclear. Trimming removed 2 bases from V and 2 bases from J, with 7 bases in between. Per germline, CDR1 SGDLS and CDR2 YYNGEE. The CDR3 contains 13 residues. The CDR3 DNA follows: TGTGCCAGCAGCGTGTCAGGAAACTATGGCTACACCTTC. It encodes CASSVSGNYGYTF.

This chain connects TRBV5-1 to TRBJ1-5; D not certain. CDR1 is SGHRS and CDR2 is YFSETQ in the germline V gene. The CDR3 runs to 15 residues. Trimming stripped 0 bases from V and 7 bases from J, with 14 bases between. The CDR3 coding sequence is TGCGCCAGCAGCTTGGCCGGTCGGCAGGAACAGCCCCAGCATTTT. Translated, it gives CASSLAGRQEQPQHF.

This clone was observed a handful of times. The junction departs from the called germline gene at one end, perhaps through a read error. The gene calls are TRBV7-4 and TRBJ1-2; possible D gene TRBD1, 5 bases. This CDR3 comprises 10 residues. CDR1 and CDR2 (germline): SGHVT, SQSDAQ. CDR3 residues: CASSPGGTSF. As DNA, the CDR3 is TGTGCCAGCAGCCCGGGAGGGACCTCCTTC. The whole variable domain, filled in from reference TRBV7-4 and TRBJ1-2, reads GAGVSQSPRYKVAKRGRDVALRCDSISGHVTLYWYRQTLGQGSEVLTYSQSDAQRDKSGRPSGRFSAERPERSVSTLKIQRTEQGDSAVYLCASSPGGTSFGSGTRLTVV.

The chain joins TRBV5-1 to TRBJ2-5; possibly TRBD2 for D (6 bases). The V and J ends lost 0 bases and 4 bases respectively, with 10 bases between them. There are 14 residues in the CDR3. The germline V gene has CDR1 SGHRS and CDR2 YFSETQ. CDR3 region: CASSLGRGGETQYF. In DNA, the CDR3 is TGCGCCAGCAGCTTGGGGCGGGGAGGAGAGACCCAGTACTTC. The full variable domain, in which reference TRBV5-1 and TRBJ2-5 provide the parts outside the CDR3, is KAGVTQTPRYLIKTRGQQVTLSCSPISGHRSVSWYQQTPGQGLQFLFEYFSETQRNKGNFPGRFSGRQFSNSRSEMNVSTLELGDSALYLCASSLGRGGETQYFGPGTRLLVL.

J is TRBJ2-2 and V is TRBV23-1; 12 positions match TRBD2. TRBV23-1 is assigned to the ORF class and has an uncertain function. The CDR3 has 18 residues. Germline trimming cut 6 bases from V and 1 base from J; bases unmatched to any gene: 9. The CDR3 DNA sequence: TGCGCCAGCAGCCGTACCCCGGGACTAGCGGGGAACACCGGGGAGCTGTTTTTT. As protein: CASSRTPGLAGNTGELFF.

The chain employs TRBV12-5 and TRBJ1-5, with 7 bases aligning to TRBD1. The junction had 10 bases not matched to a gene; V was cut back by 0 bases and J by 2 bases. This CDR3 has 18 amino acids. Germline CDR1 and CDR2: LGHNT and FRNRAP. Written as DNA, the CDR3 is TGTGCTAGTGGTTTGGTACTTCTCGGGACAGCCGGCAATCAGCCCCAGCATTTT. Amino acids: CASGLVLLGTAGNQPQHF.

The chain couples TRBV9 to TRBJ1-2, with D unresolved. Germline CDR1 is SGDLS and CDR2 is YYNGEE. V was clipped by 0 bases and J by 7 bases, with 10 bases between them. The CDR3 runs 13 residues. The CDR3 nucleotides read TGTGCCAGCAGCGTAGAGGAGAGGGTTGGCTACACCTTC. Its translation: CASSVEERVGYTF.

This rearrangement joins TRBV7-3 to TRBJ1-2; possibly TRBD1 for D (6 bases). Germline V CDR1 and CDR2: SGHTA, FQGTGA. Trimming removed 8 bases from V and 0 bases from J, with 10 bases in between. This CDR3 has 13 residues. In nucleotides, the CDR3 is TGTGCCAGCGGACGGGACACTAACTATGGCTACACCTTC. Protein product: CASGRDTNYGYTF.